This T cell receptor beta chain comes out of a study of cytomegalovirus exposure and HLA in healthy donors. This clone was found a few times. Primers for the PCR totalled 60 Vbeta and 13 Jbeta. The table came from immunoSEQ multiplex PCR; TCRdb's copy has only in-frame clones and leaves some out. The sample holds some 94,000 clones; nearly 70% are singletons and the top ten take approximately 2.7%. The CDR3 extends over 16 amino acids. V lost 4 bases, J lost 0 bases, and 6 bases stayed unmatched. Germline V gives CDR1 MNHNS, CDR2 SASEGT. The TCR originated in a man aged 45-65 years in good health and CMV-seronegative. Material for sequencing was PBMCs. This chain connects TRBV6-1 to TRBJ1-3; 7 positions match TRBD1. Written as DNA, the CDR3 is TGTGCCAGCAGTGCGAGGACAGGTTTCTCTGGAAACACCATATATTTT. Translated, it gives CASSARTGFSGNTIYF.